A selection of T cell receptor beta chains follows, all from one sample in a study of T cell responses to AZD1222 COVID-19 vaccine. The method was immunoSEQ multiplex PCR; TCRdb's version includes in-frame clones alone and lacks a portion of them. The sample records 150,000 to 160,000 clones, about nine tenths being singletons. This material consisted of peripheral blood, taken on day 0 of AZD1222 vaccination. These receptors all stem from an adult in good health. The CDR3 runs from the conserved cysteine through the conserved F or W. The D gene is left open where the match is weak. Some rows have no size entry. The others give once, few or many, or a class for an expanded clone.

TRBV18,-,-,TRBJ2-7,TGTGCCAGCTCACAGGAAGGCGAGCAGTACTTC,CASSQEGEQYF
TRBV18,-,-,TRBJ1-1,TGTGCCAGCTCTCATTCTCAAGACAGGCTTGAAGCTTTCTTT,CASSHSQDRLEAFF
TRBV5-8,TRBD1,-,TRBJ2-1,TGTGCCAGCCCATGGGACAGGGGAAACTACAATGAGCAGTTCTTC,CASPWDRGNYNEQFF
TRBV11-2,TRBD1,once,TRBJ2-3,TGTGCCAGCAGCTTAAACCAGGGGGCCCCCGCCCGAGATACGCAGTATTTT,CASSLNQGAPARDTQYF
TRBV5-3,-,-,TRBJ2-7,TGTGCCAGAAGCTTGGGAGGGGACGAGCAGTACTTC,CARSLGGDEQYF
TRBV4-1,TRBD1,-,TRBJ1-2,TGCGCCAGCAGCCAAGAGAGGGGGCCCAGCTATGGCTACACCTTC,CASSQERGPSYGYTF
TRBV14,-,-,TRBJ1-1,TGTGCCAGCAGCCAGGAACAGGGCTTGAACACTGAAGCTTTCTTT,CASSQEQGLNTEAFF
TRBV4-1,TRBD2,-,TRBJ2-7,TGCGCCAGCAGCCAAGGTAGCGGGTCCTCCTACGAGCAGTACTTC,CASSQGSGSSYEQYF
TRBV28,-,-,TRBJ1-3,TGTGCCAGCAGTTTTTCCCTCACGAACTCTGGAAACACCATATATTTT,CASSFSLTNSGNTIYF
TRBV5-1,-,-,TRBJ2-7,TGCGCCAGCAGCCCCGGGACACCTCGCGAGCAGTACTTC,CASSPGTPREQYF
TRBV19,-,-,TRBJ1-6,TGTGCCAGTAGTATCCTAGCGGGGCAGCGAAATTCACCCCTCCACTTT,CASSILAGQRNSPLHF
TRBV5-5,-,-,TRBJ2-5,TGTGCCAGCAGCTTTAGCTCATTCGTCGGGGAGACCCAGTACTTC,CASSFSSFVGETQYF
TRBV4-3,TRBD1,-,TRBJ1-2,TGCGCCAGCAGCCAAGACGGGACAGTCTATGGCTACACCTTC,CASSQDGTVYGYTF
TRBV7-2,-,-,TRBJ2-2,TGTGCCAGCAGCCCAGGGTGGGCGAACACCGGGGAGCTGTTTTTT,CASSPGWANTGELFF
TRBV5-1,TRBD2,-,TRBJ2-1,TGCGCCAGCAGCTTGCTTAGCGGGAGCTACAATGAGCAGTTCTTC,CASSLLSGSYNEQFF
TRBV27,TRBD2,-,TRBJ2-2,TGTGCCAGCAGCCTCCAGAAGGCTAGCGGAGACACCGGGGAGCTGTTTTTT,CASSLQKASGDTGELFF
TRBV18,-,once,TRBJ1-1,TGTGCCAGTCATACGGGGGGAAACACTGAAGCTTTCTTT,CASHTGGNTEAFF